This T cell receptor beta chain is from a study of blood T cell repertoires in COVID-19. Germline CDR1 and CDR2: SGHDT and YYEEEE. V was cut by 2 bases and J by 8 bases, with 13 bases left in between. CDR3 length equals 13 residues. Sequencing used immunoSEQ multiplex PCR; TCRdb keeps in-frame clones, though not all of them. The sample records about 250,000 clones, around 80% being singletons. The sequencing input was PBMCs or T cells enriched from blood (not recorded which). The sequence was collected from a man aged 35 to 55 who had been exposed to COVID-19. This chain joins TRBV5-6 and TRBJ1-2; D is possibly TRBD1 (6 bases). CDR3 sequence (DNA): TGTGCCAGCAGCTTCACCGGGACAACCGGCTACACCTTC. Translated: CASSFTGTTGYTF.